Shown below are 20 T cell receptor beta chains from a single sample sequenced in a study of CD8 T cells in Susac syndrome (dated by TCRdb to between 2018 and 2021). Library prep was done by the immunoSEQ multiplex PCR assay. RNA was extracted with the RNeasy kit and roughly 0.45 to 1 ug was reverse transcribed using random hexamers. TCRdb handled the public reads itself, with Q25 trimming in fastp and clone calling in MiXCR, and kept productive beta chains. Each entry is one CDR3 protein sequence, shown with its most common DNA and genes. The sample table contains over 300,000 distinct CDR3 sequences; only one count was recorded for about 91% of them. The top ten hold around 0.07% of the sample. The sequenced sample consisted of CD4+ T cells from PBMCs. These receptors were collected from a human donor with multiple sclerosis.

The rearrangement uses TRBV3-1 and TRBJ2-4, with 7 bases identical to TRBD2. The CDR3 loop spans 18 amino acids. Unmatched junction bases numbered 14, after V lost 6 bases and J lost 0 bases. Germline V gene lookup returns CDR1 LGHDT and CDR2 YNNKEL (reference sequence). CDR3 sequence (DNA): TGTGCCAGCAGTACCTTAGTGGGCGGGAGCGGAGCCAAAAACATTCAGTACTTC. Translating gives CASSTLVGGSGAKNIQYF.

The sample holds a few counts of this clonotype. The CDR3 DNA reads TGTGCCAGCGCTAACTTAGGGGAGCAGTACTTC. Protein: CASANLGEQYF. This chain uses TRBV25-1 with TRBJ2-7; no clear D gene. The CDR3 has 11 amino acids. Germline V gives CDR1 MGHDK, CDR2 SYGVNS. V gave up 8 bases and J gave up 7 bases, with 12 bases separating them.

The chain uses TRBV6-2 or TRBV6-3 and TRBJ2-7; no reliable D call. This CDR3 has 12 amino acids. CDR1 and CDR2 from the germline V gene are MNHEY and SVGEGT. Trimming took 6 bases from V and 2 from J, leaving 8 bases between them. CDR3 in DNA: TGTGCCAGCAGCCGGGCAACCTACGAGCAGTACTTC. Translating gives CASSRATYEQYF.

This sequence joins TRBV7-8 and TRBJ2-1; D uncertain. This CDR3 has 13 residues. CDR1 and CDR2 (germline): SGHVS, FQNEAQ. Trimming removed 1 base at V and 3 bases at J, with 4 bases between. The CDR3 DNA follows: TGTGCCAGCAGCTTAGGCATCTACAATGAGCAGTTCTTC. As protein: CASSLGIYNEQFF.

The CDR3 reads CASSLAKGYSYNEQFF. CDR3 nucleotides: TGTGCCAGCAGTTTGGCCAAGGGGTACTCCTACAATGAGCAGTTCTTC. The J gene is TRBJ2-1, the V gene TRBV12-3 or TRBV12-4, with D possibly being TRBD1 (5 bases). Trimming cost V 3 bases and J 0 bases, with 12 bases left between them. The CDR3 consists of 16 residues.

This clonotype appeared a few times. V and J are TRBV18 and TRBJ2-7; 14 bases map to TRBD2. The V segment lost 3 bases and the J segment 5 bases; nucleotides outside the gene matches: 0. CDR3 length: 14 residues. Germline V gene lookup returns CDR1 KGHSH and CDR2 LQKENI. The CDR3 protein is CASSPGLAGDEQYF. CDR3 nucleotide sequence: TGTGCCAGCTCACCGGGACTAGCGGGAGACGAGCAGTACTTC.

The chain is built from TRBV25-1 and TRBJ2-5; D is tentatively TRBD1 or TRBD2 (5 bases each). The V end lost 0 bases, the J end lost 2 bases, and 10 bases lay between the germline ends. Germline CDR1 reads MGHDK; CDR2 reads SYGVNS. CDR3 size: 15 residues. CDR3 nucleotide sequence: TGTGCCAGCAGTGAATATGGGACGCGACAAGAGACCCAGTACTTC. Amino acids: CASSEYGTRQETQYF.

The V gene is TRBV30, the J gene TRBJ2-4, with D hard to call. The germline V gene encodes CDR1 GTSNPN and CDR2 SVGIG (reference sequence). Trimming stripped 2 bases from V and 4 bases from J, with 12 bases between. The CDR3 has 14 residues. CDR3 loop: CAWSRLHGKNIQYF. In DNA, the CDR3 is TGTGCCTGGAGTAGACTCCACGGGAAAAACATTCAGTACTTC.

This chain uses TRBV5-6 with TRBJ1-2, with 10 bases matching TRBD1. The CDR3 has 16 residues. Losses at the gene ends were 1 base for V and 4 bases for J; bases not matched to a gene: 7. Germline CDR1 reads SGHDT; CDR2 reads YYEEEE. This CDR3 reads CASSLYDRGQPYGYTF. CDR3 bases: TGTGCCAGCAGCTTGTACGACAGGGGGCAACCCTATGGCTACACCTTC.

V and J are TRBV7-8 and TRBJ1-5; D perhaps matches TRBD1 (6 bases). Between the trimmed V and J ends, which lost 7 bases and 4 bases, there was a span of 29 bases. In germline, CDR1 is SGHVS, CDR2 FQNEAQ. CDR3 length: 19 residues. CDR3 region: CASTPWKTLGLDSNQPQHF. CDR3 nucleotides: TGTGCCAGCACCCCCTGGAAAACCCTGGGCCTGGACAGTAATCAGCCCCAGCATTTT.

In this sample, this clonotype turned up once. The V call is TRBV7-8, the J call TRBJ2-2, with 8 bases fitting TRBD1. V trimming: 6 bases; J trimming: 2 bases; junction bases outside the gene matches: 11. From germline, CDR1 is SGHVS and CDR2 FQNEAQ. The CDR3 runs to 17 residues. The CDR3 loop reads CASRVTRGLANTGELFF. CDR3 coding DNA: TGTGCCAGCAGAGTTACCAGGGGGCTCGCTAACACCGGGGAGCTGTTTTTT.

In this sample, this clonotype turned up once. This rearrangement joins TRBV6-5 to TRBJ2-5, with 8 bases matching TRBD1. This CDR3 spans 15 amino acids. J gave up 5 bases and V 0 bases, and 5 bases lay outside the gene matches. Germline V gene data show CDR1 as MNHEY and CDR2 as SVGAGI. The CDR3 nucleotides read TGTGCCAGCAGTTACTCTGTCGGACAGGGTGAGACCCAGTACTTC. This encodes CASSYSVGQGETQYF.

V is TRBV20-1 and J is TRBJ1-6; D uncertain. Trimming cost V 3 bases and J 6 bases, with 9 bases left between them. CDR1 DFQATT and CDR2 SNEGSKA come from the germline V gene (reference sequence). The CDR3 runs 13 residues. The CDR3 DNA reads as TGCAGTGCTAGTTGGGATGGTAATTCACCCCTCCACTTT. This encodes CSASWDGNSPLHF.

As to this clonotype: The final CDR3 position lacks the conserved phenylalanine or tryptophan, pointing to a likely read error. The chain employs TRBV19 and TRBJ2-5; TRBD2 is a possible D gene (5 bases). The germline gives CDR1 LNHDA, CDR2 SQIVND (reference sequence). This CDR3 spans 15 amino acids. Trimming removed 6 bases at V and 5 bases at J, with 19 bases between. The CDR3 region has the DNA TGTGCCAGTAGCCGCAAGGAGTTTAGAGGGGAGACCCAGTACCTC. Its translation: CASSRKEFRGETQYL.

V usage is TRBV20-1 and J usage is TRBJ2-3, with D maybe TRBD2 (6 bases). Germline CDR1 reads DFQATT; CDR2 reads SNEGSKA (reference sequence). The V and J ends lost 6 bases and 6 bases respectively, with 22 bases between them. The CDR3 totals 15 residues. CDR3 protein: CSATNVAGRGDTQYF. The CDR3 DNA follows: TGCAGTGCGACCAATGTGGCGGGGCGCGGGGATACGCAGTATTTT.

V and J are TRBV9 and TRBJ2-2, with TRBD2 identical over 8 bases. This CDR3 is 16 amino acids long. The germline V gene has CDR1 SGDLS and CDR2 YYNGEE. The V and J ends lost 1 base and 3 bases, in that order; junction bases with no gene match: 5. The CDR3 sequence: CASSVSGGGYTGELFF. In nucleotides, the CDR3 is TGTGCCAGCAGCGTATCTGGCGGGGGGTACACCGGGGAGCTGTTTTTT.

V is TRBV10-2 and J is TRBJ2-3; 9 nucleotides match TRBD2. CDR1 WSHSY and CDR2 SAAADI come from the germline V gene. The CDR3 consists of 14 residues. V gave up 11 bases and J gave up 2 bases; unmatched junction bases: 8. The CDR3 is CAVRSGGFTDTQYF. The CDR3 nucleotides read TGCGCCGTCCGTAGCGGGGGATTCACAGATACGCAGTATTTT.

V and J are TRBV10-2 and TRBJ2-2; no clear D. V lost 8 bases and J lost 4, with 11 bases in between. The CDR3 sequence is 13 residues long. Germline V gene data show CDR1 as WSHSY and CDR2 as SAAADI. CDR3 coding DNA: TGCGCCAGCTCGAAGTTGGGCACCGGGGAGCTGTTTTTT. This encodes CASSKLGTGELFF.

Here the CDR3 reads CASSNEQKRSADTQYF. CDR3 coding DNA: TGCGCCAGCAGCAATGAACAGAAACGAAGTGCAGATACGCAGTATTTT. This chain joins TRBV5-1 and TRBJ2-3, with D hard to call. This CDR3 region has 16 residues. The ends were cut back, 4 bases at V and 4 bases at J, with 19 bases in the middle. Germline V gene data show CDR1 as SGHRS and CDR2 as YFSETQ. Combining the CDR3 with reference TRBV5-1 and TRBJ2-3 gives the whole variable domain KAGVTQTPRYLIKTRGQQVTLSCSPISGHRSVSWYQQTPGQGLQFLFEYFSETQRNKGNFPGRFSGRQFSNSRSEMNVSTLELGDSALYLCASSNEQKRSADTQYFGPGTRLTVL.

The gene calls are TRBV7-2 and TRBJ2-3; D is uncertain. Germline lookup yields CDR1 SGHTA and CDR2 FQGNSA. V lost 5 bases to trimming and J lost 4 bases, with 7 bases between them. CDR3 length: 12 residues. The CDR3, as DNA: TGTGCCAGCAGCGTACAACCAGATACGCAGTATTTT. It specifies CASSVQPDTQYF.